The 26 T cell receptor beta chains below all came from one sample that was sequenced in a study of CD8+ T cells in alopecia areata. Treatment of the sample: oral pan-JAK inhibitor, 5-10 mg twice daily. Extracted from the samples, RNA was reverse transcribed into cDNA to serve as the sequencing template. Method: immunoSEQ multiplex PCR; TCRdb's copy keeps in-frame clones and lacks some. There are about 140,000 clones in the sample; approximately 86% occur only once, and roughly 13% lies in the top ten. The sample in question was CD8+ T cells sorted from blood, obtained at week 4, from a patient treated with tofacitinib. All receptors derive from a human donor with alopecia areata.

The chain combines TRBV2 with TRBJ2-7, with unresolved D. CDR3 length: 15 amino acids. In germline, CDR1 is SNHLY, CDR2 FYNNEI. The germline V and J ends were trimmed by 1 base and 1 base, with 11 bases remaining between them. The CDR3 reads CASSEVSESSYEQYF. The CDR3 nucleotides read TGTGCCAGCAGTGAAGTATCCGAATCTTCCTACGAGCAGTACTTC.

This rearrangement joins TRBV7-9 to TRBJ2-2, with D possibly TRBD2 on 6 matching bases. V shed 5 bases and J shed 1 base, with 11 bases lying between them. Per germline, CDR1 SEHNR and CDR2 FQNEAQ (reference sequence). The CDR3 totals 15 residues. The CDR3 DNA reads TGTGCCAGCAGCCCTTCTAGCGAGAACACCGGGGAGCTGTTTTTT. This sequence encodes CASSPSSENTGELFF.

The chain carries TRBV29-1 and TRBJ2-3; possibly TRBD2 for D (6 bases). Trimming removed 0 bases from V and 4 bases from J, with 11 bases in between. This CDR3 has 14 amino acids. Germline V gene sequence: CDR1 SQVTM, CDR2 ANQGSEA. The CDR3 spells CSVEDGGSADTQYF. The CDR3 DNA sequence: TGCAGCGTTGAAGATGGGGGGTCTGCAGATACGCAGTATTTT.

This sequence joins TRBV7-9 and TRBJ2-7; D gene uncertain. The CDR3 is 11 amino acids. The V gene's germline CDR1 is SEHNR and CDR2 FQNEAQ (reference sequence). The V end was cut by 6 bases, the J end by 7 bases, with 10 bases between. The CDR3 region has the DNA TGTGCCAGCAGTTCCAATGGGGAGCAGTACTTC. Protein: CASSSNGEQYF.

The rearrangement joins TRBV5-4 to TRBJ1-1; D gene uncertain. V shed 2 bases and J shed 5 bases, with 7 bases lying between them. This CDR3 has 12 residues. Looked up from germline, CDR1 is SGHNT and CDR2 is YYREEE (reference sequence). The CDR3 nucleotides read TGTGCCAGCAGCTTCGGGCGGACTGAAGCTTTCTTT. It yields the protein CASSFGRTEAFF.

This clone appeared a few times. The chain has TRBV7-9 and TRBJ2-7; D possibly corresponds to TRBD2 (5 bases). Germline loops: CDR1 SEHNR, CDR2 FQNEAQ (reference sequence). The CDR3 is 16 residues long. The germline V and J ends were trimmed by 5 bases and 2 bases, with 19 bases remaining between them. CDR3 in amino acids: CASSPAAGEGTYEQYF. The CDR3 region has the DNA TGTGCCAGCAGCCCGGCTGCGGGTGAGGGTACCTACGAGCAGTACTTC.

This clone has a handful of counts. The V and J genes are TRBV7-9 and TRBJ2-5; 7 nucleotides agree with TRBD1. The CDR3 has 12 residues. Germline CDR1 reads SEHNR; CDR2 reads FQNEAQ (reference sequence). V was pared by 4 bases and J by 10 bases, with 6 bases of the junction left unmatched. CDR3 region: CASSSGTEDQYF. The CDR3 DNA reads TGTGCCAGCAGCTCAGGGACAGAGGACCAGTACTTC.

The chain recombines TRBV11-2 with TRBJ2-7; D is undetermined. This CDR3 comprises 15 residues. The V end lost 2 bases, the J end lost 3 bases, and 14 bases lay between the germline ends. The V gene's germline CDR1 is SGHAT and CDR2 FQNNGV. The CDR3 here is CASSLISDILYEQYF. Written as DNA, the CDR3 is TGTGCCAGCAGCTTAATAAGCGACATCCTCTACGAGCAGTACTTC.

This chain connects TRBV5-6 to TRBJ2-1, with D unclear. Germline V CDR1 and CDR2: SGHDT, YYEEEE. The V gene lost 0 bases and the J gene lost 6 bases, with 4 bases spanning the gap. The CDR3 runs 12 residues. The CDR3 here is CASSLVINEQFF. The CDR3 DNA follows: TGTGCCAGCAGCTTGGTCATCAATGAGCAGTTCTTC.

The CDR3 region has the DNA TGTGCCAGCAGCTCGACTAGTGCTTCGAGCTCCTATAATTCACCCCTCCACTTT. This translates into CASSSTSASSSYNSPLHF. This rearrangement joins TRBV7-2 to TRBJ1-6; D ambiguous. Trimming took off 4 bases at V and 0 bases at J, with 16 bases between the two ends. This CDR3 contains 18 residues. CDR1 is SGHTA, CDR2 FQGNSA, per germline.

This clone was recorded once. The genes are TRBV6-5 and TRBJ2-7; either TRBD1 or TRBD2 may supply D (7 bases each). Germline lookup yields CDR1 MNHEY and CDR2 SVGAGI. This CDR3 has 16 residues. V lost 0 bases to trimming and J lost 2 bases, with 14 bases between them. DNA of the CDR3: TGTGCCAGCAGTTACTCAGCGGGACAGACTGCCTACGAGCAGTACTTC. Amino acids: CASSYSAGQTAYEQYF.

The chain joins TRBV13 to TRBJ2-7; D is unclear. CDR3 length: 12 residues. V lost 1 base and J 5 bases, leaving 6 bases between the germline ends. Germline V gene sequence: CDR1 PRHDT, CDR2 FYEKMQ (reference sequence). For the CDR3, the DNA is TGTGCCAGCAGCTTAGCTGGGAACGAGCAGTACTTC. Amino acid sequence: CASSLAGNEQYF. The whole variable domain, remainder taken from reference TRBV13 and TRBJ2-7, is AAGVIQSPRHLIKEKRETATLKCYPIPRHDTVYWYQQGPGQDPQFLISFYEKMQSDKGSIPDRFSAQQFSDYHSELNMSSLELGDSALYFCASSLAGNEQYFGPGTRLTVT.

This chain connects TRBV7-2 to TRBJ1-1; D ambiguous. The V end lost 5 bases, the J end lost 3 bases, and 7 bases lay between the germline ends. Germline CDR1 is SGHTA and CDR2 is FQGNSA. The CDR3 loop spans 12 amino acids. In nucleotides, the CDR3 is TGTGCCAGCAGCGATCCTTACACTGAAGCTTTCTTT. Its protein product is CASSDPYTEAFF.

The chain joins TRBV27 to TRBJ2-1, with TRBD1 identical over 8 bases. This CDR3 comprises 15 residues. Germline-derived CDR1 and CDR2 are MNHEY and SMNVEV (reference sequence). The junction had 6 bases not matched to a gene; V was cut back by 5 bases and J by 3 bases. The CDR3 loop reads CASSMTGANYNEQFF. The DNA for the CDR3 is TGTGCCAGCAGTATGACAGGGGCGAACTACAATGAGCAGTTCTTC.

This sequence joins TRBV7-9 and TRBJ2-1; no firm D call. There are 12 residues in the CDR3. Trimming removed 7 bases at V and 9 bases at J, with 13 bases between. Germline CDR1 reads SEHNR; CDR2 reads FQNEAQ (reference sequence). The CDR3 here is CASMLSAGEQFF. As DNA, the CDR3 is TGTGCCAGCATGTTATCGGCAGGTGAGCAGTTCTTC.

CDR3 loop: CASSQDREMVNTEAFF. CDR3 DNA sequence: TGTGCCAGCAGCCAGGACAGGGAGATGGTGAACACTGAAGCTTTCTTT. The chain carries TRBV13 and TRBJ1-1, with 8 bases that match TRBD1. Losses at the gene ends were 5 bases for V and 0 bases for J; bases not matched to a gene: 8. The length of the CDR3 is 16 residues. The germline CDR1 and CDR2 sequences are PRHDT and FYEKMQ (reference sequence).

The CDR3: CASSAGNTEAFF. Here the CDR3 DNA reads TGCGCCAGCAGCGCCGGTAACACTGAAGCTTTCTTT. The J gene is TRBJ1-1, the V gene TRBV5-1; D not resolved. The V end lost 4 bases, the J end lost 2 bases, and 6 bases lay between the germline ends. Germline-derived CDR1 and CDR2 are SGHRS and YFSETQ. This CDR3 is 12 amino acids long.

The J gene is TRBJ2-2, the V gene TRBV29-1; D tentatively fits TRBD1 or TRBD2 (5 bases each). CDR1 is SQVTM and CDR2 is ANQGSEA in the germline V gene. This CDR3 contains 13 residues. Trimming took off 6 bases at V and 1 base at J, with 9 bases between the two ends. CDR3 nucleotides: TGCAGCGTGGGACGGGAGAACACCGGGGAGCTGTTTTTT. It specifies CSVGRENTGELFF.

CDR3 amino acids: CASSLAPTAPELSYEQYF. As DNA, the CDR3 is TGCGCCAGCAGCTTGGCCCCGACAGCGCCCGAACTCTCCTACGAGCAGTACTTC. J is TRBJ2-7 and V is TRBV5-1; D perhaps matches TRBD1 (5 bases). The ends were cut back, 0 bases at V and 0 bases at J, with 19 bases in the middle. This CDR3 spans 18 amino acids. Looked up from germline, CDR1 is SGHRS and CDR2 is YFSETQ.

The gene calls are TRBV7-6 and TRBJ1-1, with unresolved D. In germline, CDR1 is SGHVS, CDR2 FNYEAQ. Trimming pared 4 bases from V and 0 bases from J, leaving 18 bases between. The CDR3 extends over 17 amino acids. The CDR3 protein is CASSSDTTLGMNTEAFF. CDR3 sequence (DNA): TGTGCCAGCAGCTCCGACACAACCCTGGGCATGAACACTGAAGCTTTCTTT.

CDR3 bases: TGTGCCAGCAGGGCCGACAGCTCCTATAATTCACCCCTCCACTTT. Translating gives CASRADSSYNSPLHF. J is TRBJ1-6 and V is TRBV28; TRBD1 is a possible D gene (5 bases). Germline V gene data show CDR1 as MDHEN and CDR2 as SYDVKM. This CDR3 contains 15 residues. V gave up 6 bases and J gave up 0 bases, with 9 bases separating them.

For this clone: A junction end diverges from the germline sequence, so it may reflect a read error. V usage is TRBV5-1 and J usage is TRBJ1-1; no reliable D call. Germline V gene lookup returns CDR1 SGHRS and CDR2 YFSETQ. The CDR3 loop spans 12 amino acids. DNA of the CDR3: TGCGCCAGCAGCTCGGGGAACAATGAAGCTTTCTTT. It translates to CASSSGNNEAFF.

The chain uses TRBV4-2 and TRBJ2-5; D perhaps matches TRBD2 (5 bases). Between the trimmed V and J ends, which lost 0 bases and 7 bases, there was a span of 15 bases. CDR1 is LGHNA, CDR2 YNFKEQ, per germline. This CDR3 contains 15 residues. The CDR3 DNA sequence: TGTGCCAGCAGCCAAGAGAATATAGTAGCGAGGACCCAGTACTTC. Translating gives CASSQENIVARTQYF.

The CDR3 protein is CASSDYAGPYEQYF. As DNA, the CDR3 is TGTGCCAGCAGTGATTATGCGGGGCCCTACGAGCAGTACTTC. The V gene is TRBV2, the J gene TRBJ2-7; perhaps TRBD2 as D (6 bases). The ends were cut back, 3 bases at V and 2 bases at J, with 11 bases in the middle. This CDR3 spans 14 amino acids. The V gene's germline CDR1 is SNHLY and CDR2 FYNNEI.

This clone appeared once. The rearrangement uses TRBV2 and TRBJ2-1; D remains ambiguous. Trimming removed 3 bases from V and 8 bases from J, with 8 bases in between. CDR1 is SNHLY and CDR2 is FYNNEI in the germline V gene. The CDR3 is made up of 12 amino acids. This chain's CDR3 is CASSDGSDEQFF. DNA for the CDR3: TGTGCCAGCAGTGATGGTAGTGATGAGCAGTTCTTC.

The V gene is TRBV27, the J gene TRBJ2-7; 11 nucleotides match TRBD1. V shed 4 bases and J 7 bases; nucleotides not matched to a gene: 6. This CDR3 has 14 amino acids. Per the germline V gene, CDR1 is MNHEY and CDR2 is SMNVEV (reference sequence). The CDR3 is CASSSGQGAREQYF. CDR3 bases: TGTGCCAGCAGTTCCGGACAGGGGGCGAGGGAGCAGTACTTC.